The rows below give T cell receptor beta chains drawn from one sample of a study of blood T cell repertoires in COVID-19. Sequenced by immunoSEQ multiplex PCR; TCRdb stores in-frame clones only, minus some. This sample yields more than 300,000 clones, of which 87% are seen a single time; 5.5% to 7% belongs to the top ten. Sequencing was done on a sample of PBMCs or T cells enriched from blood (not recorded which). Receptors were obtained from a woman in her 30s who had recovered from COVID-19. CDR3s include the opening cysteine and the closing phenylalanine or tryptophan. Each record gives: CDR3 protein, CDR3 DNA, clone size, V gene, J gene, CDR3 length, D gene. A D gene is named only where the DNA matches it firmly. For some rows the clone size is stated as once, few or many, or as a class when expanded; others skip it.

cdr3_aa: CASRGQGGGELFF; cdr3_nt: TGTGCCAGCAGAGGACAGGGTGGCGGGGAGCTGTTTTTT; clone_size: .; v_call: TRBV2; j_call: TRBJ2-2; cdr3_length: 13; d_call: TRBD1
cdr3_aa: CASSLGQDDTEAFF; cdr3_nt: TGTGCCAGCAGCTTAGGGCAGGATGACACTGAAGCTTTCTTT; clone_size: few; v_call: TRBV7-9; j_call: TRBJ1-1; cdr3_length: 14; d_call: .
cdr3_aa: CASPVRTSGGALETQYF; cdr3_nt: TGTGCCAGCCCGGTTCGCACTAGCGGGGGGGCCTTAGAGACCCAGTACTTC; clone_size: .; v_call: TRBV7-4; j_call: TRBJ2-5; cdr3_length: 17; d_call: TRBD2
cdr3_aa: CASSVQGYNSPLHF; cdr3_nt: TGTGCCAGCAGTGTCCAGGGATATAATTCACCCCTCCACTTT; clone_size: .; v_call: TRBV2; j_call: TRBJ1-6; cdr3_length: 14; d_call: .
cdr3_aa: CASSMAGLGTYEQYF; cdr3_nt: TGTGCCAGTAGTATGGCAGGGTTGGGAACCTACGAGCAGTACTTC; clone_size: .; v_call: TRBV19; j_call: TRBJ2-7; cdr3_length: 15; d_call: .
cdr3_aa: CASSGQLYGYTF; cdr3_nt: TGTGCCAGCAGCGGACAGCTCTATGGCTACACCTTC; clone_size: .; v_call: TRBV6-5; j_call: TRBJ1-2; cdr3_length: 12; d_call: .
cdr3_aa: CASSLVGDGYTF; cdr3_nt: TGCGCCAGCAGCTTGGTCGGTGATGGCTACACCTTC; clone_size: .; v_call: TRBV5-1; j_call: TRBJ1-2; cdr3_length: 12; d_call: .
cdr3_aa: CASSHRGGPDEQFF; cdr3_nt: TGTGCCAGCAGCCATCGGGGGGGCCCCGATGAGCAGTTCTTC; clone_size: .; v_call: TRBV3-1/TRBV3-2; j_call: TRBJ2-1; cdr3_length: 14; d_call: TRBD2
cdr3_aa: CASSQDTGGSETQYF; cdr3_nt: TGCGCCAGCAGCCAAGATACAGGGGGCTCGGAGACCCAGTACTTC; clone_size: .; v_call: TRBV4-1; j_call: TRBJ2-5; cdr3_length: 15; d_call: TRBD1
cdr3_aa: CASSSPGDRRDYGYTF; cdr3_nt: TGTGCCAGTAGCAGCCCCGGGGACAGGAGGGACTATGGCTACACCTTC; clone_size: .; v_call: TRBV19; j_call: TRBJ1-2; cdr3_length: 16; d_call: TRBD1
cdr3_aa: CASSPGGQGHQPQHF; cdr3_nt: TGTGCCAGCAGCCCCGGGGGACAGGGACATCAGCCCCAGCATTTT; clone_size: .; v_call: TRBV9; j_call: TRBJ1-5; cdr3_length: 15; d_call: TRBD1
cdr3_aa: CASSTTGGAWEAFF; cdr3_nt: TGCGCCAGCAGCACCACAGGGGGCGCCTGGGAAGCTTTCTTT; clone_size: .; v_call: TRBV5-1; j_call: TRBJ1-1; cdr3_length: 14; d_call: TRBD1
cdr3_aa: CAWSVGPNTEAFF; cdr3_nt: TGTGCCTGGAGTGTTGGCCCGAACACTGAAGCTTTCTTT; clone_size: .; v_call: TRBV30; j_call: TRBJ1-1; cdr3_length: 13; d_call: .
cdr3_aa: CASSLVAGGLDTQYF; cdr3_nt: TGCGCCAGCAGCTTGGTTGCGGGGGGGCTAGATACGCAGTATTTT; clone_size: .; v_call: TRBV5-1; j_call: TRBJ2-3; cdr3_length: 15; d_call: TRBD2